Listed below are T cell receptor beta chains from one sample, sequenced in a study of T-cell reconstitution after alpha-beta-depleted transplantation in children. TCRdb fed the PCR reads into MiXCR, producing one record per CDR3 protein. The sample yields fewer than 200,000 distinct CDR3 sequences, over 5.5% seen once. The sequenced sample was PBMCs from the stem cell graft donor, obtained from the stem cell graft. These receptors were taken from a human donor who donated a stem cell graft to a child with Wiskott-Aldrich syndrome. Each CDR3 is given with its conserved first and last residue. The D gene is left open where the match is weak. Part of the rows lack a size; the others show once, few, many or a class for expanded clones.

d_call j_call v_call clone_size cdr3_aa cdr3_nt
- TRBJ1-2 TRBV18 few CASSPRTDLNYGYTF TGTGCCAGCTCACCTCGGACAGACCTCAACTATGGCTACACCTTC
- TRBJ2-3 TRBV7-2 many CASSLDGGGDTQYF TGTGCCAGCAGCTTAGACGGGGGTGGAGATACGCAGTATTTT
- TRBJ2-1 TRBV7-9 many CASSLSETTYNEQFF TGTGCCAGCAGCTTAAGTGAAACAACCTACAATGAGCAGTTCTTC
- TRBJ2-5 TRBV11-2 few CASSPLEAQETQYF TGTGCCAGCAGCCCATTGGAGGCCCAAGAGACCCAGTACTTC
- TRBJ1-1 TRBV30 - CAWSGAARGVGTFF TGTGCCTGGAGTGGGGCGGCCAGGGGTGTTGGGACTTTCTTT
- TRBJ2-1 TRBV6-1 many CASSLLGARNEQFF TGTGCCAGCAGCTTGCTGGGGGCAAGGAATGAGCAGTTCTTC
TRBD1 TRBJ2-7 TRBV5-1 many CASSLGTGGALRETYEQYF TGCGCCAGCAGCTTAGGGACAGGGGGCGCCTTGAGGGAAACCTACGAGCAGTACTTC
TRBD2 TRBJ2-2 TRBV24-1 - CATSDWTSGNTGELFF TGTGCCACCAGTGATTGGACTAGCGGGAACACCGGGGAGCTGTTTTTT
TRBD1 TRBJ2-1 TRBV5-1 many CATSTGGVHEQFF TGCGCCACCTCGACAGGGGGGGTACATGAGCAGTTCTTC
- TRBJ2-5 TRBV20-1 many CSARDRVTETQYF TGCAGTGCTAGAGATAGGGTGACGGAGACCCAGTACTTC
TRBD2 TRBJ2-7 TRBV9 many CASSVGTSGSYEQYF TGTGCCAGCAGCGTTGGGACTAGCGGTTCCTACGAGCAGTACTTC
- TRBJ2-6 TRBV5-1 many CASRLGQNSGANVLTF TGCGCCAGCAGGTTAGGACAGAACTCTGGGGCCAACGTCCTGACTTTC
TRBD2 TRBJ2-3 TRBV7-6 few CASSLVSGGAGTQYF TGTGCCAGCAGCTTAGTGAGCGGGGGGGCCGGGACGCAGTATTTT
- TRBJ1-5 TRBV19 few CASSIVHSNQPQHF TGTGCCAGTAGTATAGTTCACAGCAATCAGCCCCAGCATTTT
TRBD2 TRBJ2-3 TRBV12-3/TRBV12-4 few CASSLGAGGPLNTDTQYF TGTGCCAGCAGTTTAGGGGCGGGAGGGCCCCTAAACACAGATACGCAGTATTTT
- TRBJ1-1 TRBV7-6 few CASSPGTETEAFF TGTGCCAGCAGCCCTGGGACGGAAACTGAAGCTTTCTTT
- TRBJ1-6 TRBV20-1 - CSARDRGRNSPLHF TGCAGTGCTAGAGATCGGGGGAGAAATTCACCCCTCCACTTT
TRBD1 TRBJ1-1 TRBV6-5 many CASSYSQGASWNTEAFF TGTGCCAGCAGTTACTCACAGGGGGCCTCCTGGAACACTGAAGCTTTCTTT
- TRBJ2-5 TRBV20-1 many CSAQGGVGETQYF TGCAGTGCTCAAGGAGGGGTCGGGGAGACCCAGTACTTC
TRBD1 TRBJ2-7 TRBV18 many CASSPPGQGNYEQYF TGTGCCAGCTCACCTCCGGGACAGGGGAACTACGAGCAGTACTTC
- TRBJ2-1 TRBV5-6 many CASSLVDGPAVNEQFF TGTGCCAGCAGCTTGGTCGACGGTCCGGCGGTCAATGAGCAGTTCTTC
TRBD1 TRBJ2-7 TRBV7-6 many CASSLYEGGNEQYF TGTGCCAGCAGCTTATATGAAGGGGGCAACGAGCAGTACTTC
- TRBJ1-2 TRBV19 many CASSSERGNGYTF TGTGCCAGTAGTAGTGAGCGGGGGAATGGCTACACCTTC
- TRBJ1-1 TRBV20-1 - CSASGTLNTEAFF TGCAGTGCGTCGGGGACCCTGAACACTGAAGCTTTCTTT
TRBD1 TRBJ1-2 TRBV12-3/TRBV12-4 many CASSFGVGQGALSFGYTF TGTGCCAGCAGTTTCGGGGTAGGGCAGGGGGCGTTGTCCTTTGGCTACACCTTC
- TRBJ2-5 TRBV10-3 many CAISEGRQETQYF TGTGCCATCAGTGAGGGACGGCAAGAGACCCAGTACTTC
- TRBJ2-1 TRBV7-2 many CASSLGQPFYNEQFF TGTGCCAGCAGCTTAGGACAGCCCTTCTACAATGAGCAGTTCTTC
- TRBJ1-1 TRBV12-3/TRBV12-4 many CASSPTSTTEAFF TGTGCCAGCAGCCCAACAAGTACCACTGAAGCTTTCTTT
- TRBJ1-4 TRBV2 - CASIPQGLGEKLFF TGTGCCAGCATCCCACAGGGACTTGGTGAAAAACTGTTTTTT
- TRBJ1-2 TRBV12-3/TRBV12-4 many CASSLAPGVGYGYTF TGTGCCAGCAGTTTAGCCCCAGGGGTTGGGTATGGCTACACCTTC
- TRBJ1-6 TRBV15 many CATSRDSPGTRIYNSPLHF TGTGCCACCAGCAGAGATAGTCCCGGGACAAGGATCTATAATTCACCCCTCCACTTT
- TRBJ1-1 TRBV7-9 many CASSFTGQTEAFF TGTGCCAGCAGCTTTACAGGGCAGACTGAAGCTTTCTTT
- TRBJ2-6 TRBV9 many CASVKHGVISGANVLTF TGTGCCAGCGTTAAGCACGGTGTAATCTCTGGGGCCAACGTCCTGACTTTC
- TRBJ2-1 TRBV12-3/TRBV12-4 many CASSEGSSYNEQFF TGTGCCAGCTCCGAGGGCTCTTCCTACAATGAGCAGTTCTTC
TRBD2 TRBJ2-1 TRBV27 many CASRAPRGSWYNEQFF TGTGCCAGCCGCGCCCCCCGCGGGAGTTGGTACAATGAGCAGTTCTTC
TRBD1 TRBJ2-6 TRBV27 many CASRQGMAGANVLTF TGTGCCAGCAGACAGGGGATGGCTGGGGCCAACGTCCTGACTTTC
- TRBJ2-3 TRBV3-2 - CASCLTSGGPSSGADTQYF TGTGCCAGCTGTTTGACTAGCGGGGGGCCCTCATCAGGCGCAGATACGCAGTATTTT